This record concerns one T cell receptor beta chain sequence. Its target is not known. The data were obtained in a study of T-cell memory formation after mild COVID-19. Across the study: In these data, TCR clusters were largely donor specific. General study findings and limits: SARS-CoV-2 specificity was not confirmed for second-wave clones peaking on day 37. Pre-infection memory already had some responding clones, implying cross-reactive memory joined. Whereas later expanders leaned CD4+, clones contracting day 15 to 85 showed a balanced CD4/CD8 makeup.

TCRdb called the 5' RACE reads again in MiXCR, with one record for every CDR3 protein. This sample has some 410,000 distinct CDR3 sequences, with more than 20% found just once. V was pared by 0 bases and J by 2 bases, with 8 bases between. From germline, CDR1 is SGDLS and CDR2 YYNGEE. The CDR3 has 14 amino acids. The sequenced sample was PBMCs or a T cell subset sorted from them (not recorded which). The receptor was isolated from an adult woman who had mild COVID-19 (a few samples of this study predate the infection). Cell type and time point are not known. The chain employs TRBV9 and TRBJ1-1; no clear D gene. The CDR3 DNA follows: TGTGCCAGCAGCGTAGTGGCGGGAAACACTGAAGCTTTCTTT. Protein product: CASSVVAGNTEAFF.